The 2 T cell receptor beta chains below all came from one sample that was sequenced in a study of cytomegalovirus exposure and HLA in healthy donors. PCR used 60 Vbeta primers and 13 Jbeta primers. Sequencing used immunoSEQ multiplex PCR; TCRdb keeps in-frame clones, though not all of them. Among approximately 160,000 clones, about 82% were seen once, and the ten largest hold 0.6% to 0.9%. The sequenced material came from PBMCs. Receptors originate from a female donor in good health and CMV-seronegative.

V and J are TRBV6-5 and TRBJ2-7, with 8 bases matching TRBD1. The germline V gene has CDR1 MNHEY and CDR2 SVGAGI. The CDR3 totals 14 residues. After removal of 6 bases from V and 1 base from J, the junction contained 5 bases not matched to a gene. For the CDR3, the DNA is TGTGCCAGCAGCAACGACAGGGGTTCCTACGAGCAGTACTTC. It yields the protein CASSNDRGSYEQYF.

V gene TRBV7-3 combines with J gene TRBJ2-3, with 9 bases fitting TRBD1. In germline, CDR1 is SGHTA, CDR2 FQGTGA. The CDR3 totals 16 residues. With 5 bases clipped from V and 2 bases from J, the junction kept 8 bases outside the gene matches. CDR3 DNA sequence: TGTGCCAGCAGCCCGGGACAGGGAAGGTCCACAGATACGCAGTATTTT. Translated: CASSPGQGRSTDTQYF.